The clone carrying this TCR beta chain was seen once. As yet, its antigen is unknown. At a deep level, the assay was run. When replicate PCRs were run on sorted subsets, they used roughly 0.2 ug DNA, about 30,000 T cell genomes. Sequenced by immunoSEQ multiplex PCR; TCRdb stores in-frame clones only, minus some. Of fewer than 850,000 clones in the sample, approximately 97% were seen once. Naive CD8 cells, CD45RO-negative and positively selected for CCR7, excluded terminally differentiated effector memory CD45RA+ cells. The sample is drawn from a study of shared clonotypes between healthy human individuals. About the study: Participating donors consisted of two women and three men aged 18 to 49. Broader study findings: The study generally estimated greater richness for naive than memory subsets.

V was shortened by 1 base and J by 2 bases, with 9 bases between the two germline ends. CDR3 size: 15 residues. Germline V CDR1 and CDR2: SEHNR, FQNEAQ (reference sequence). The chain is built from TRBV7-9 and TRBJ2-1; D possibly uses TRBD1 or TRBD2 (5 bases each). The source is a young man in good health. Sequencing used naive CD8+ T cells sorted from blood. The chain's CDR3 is CASSLVRGAYNEQFF. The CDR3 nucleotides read TGTGCCAGCAGCTTAGTAAGGGGAGCCTACAATGAGCAGTTCTTC.